These 19 T cell receptor beta chains came from one sample sequenced in a study of radiotherapy plus CTLA-4 blockade in lung cancer. Sequenced by immunoSEQ multiplex PCR; TCRdb stores in-frame clones only, minus some. The table includes tens of thousands of clones, roughly 84% detected once. Sequenced material: peripheral blood, taken from a patient treated with radiotherapy plus ipilimumab. Receptors originate from a human donor with non-small cell lung cancer who had a partial response to radiotherapy plus ipilimumab.

The chain couples TRBV4-3 to TRBJ1-1; D uncertain. Per the germline V gene, CDR1 is LGHNA and CDR2 is YSLEER. The ends were cut back, 4 bases at V and 4 bases at J, with 13 bases in the middle. The CDR3 is made up of 14 amino acids. The CDR3 DNA follows: TGCGCCAGCAGCCTGGGTCTCGGAGGCACTGAAGCTTTCTTT. It is translated as CASSLGLGGTEAFF.

The J gene is TRBJ1-2, the V gene TRBV30, with 10 positions matching TRBD1. In germline, CDR1 is GTSNPN, CDR2 SVGIG (reference sequence). Germline trimming cut 3 bases from V and 2 bases from J; bases unmatched to any gene: 3. The CDR3 is made up of 14 amino acids. CDR3 sequence reads: CAWSLDRGNYGYTF. The CDR3 DNA follows: TGTGCCTGGAGCCTGGACAGGGGGAACTATGGCTACACCTTC. Filled out from reference TRBV30 and TRBJ1-2, the complete variable domain reads SQTIHQWPATLVQPVGSPLSLECTVEGTSNPNLYWYRQAAGRGLQLLFYSVGIGQISSEVPQNLSASRPQDRQFILSSKKLLLSDSGFYLCAWSLDRGNYGYTFGSGTRLTVV.

In this sample, this clone is medium-sized. The chain employs TRBV10-2 and TRBJ2-1; 8 bases are shared with TRBD2. V shed 9 bases, J shed 2 bases, and the junction held 6 bases outside the gene matches. CDR3 length: 14 amino acids. Germline V gives CDR1 WSHSY, CDR2 SAAADI. The CDR3 DNA is TGCGCCAGTGGCGGGGGGCCGACCTACAATGAGCAGTTCTTC. Translation: CASGGGPTYNEQFF.

The genes are TRBV6-1 and TRBJ2-1; 8 nucleotides line up with TRBD2. CDR1 and CDR2 (germline): MNHNS, SASEGT. V lost 0 bases to trimming and J lost 7 bases; unmatched junction nucleotides: 5. CDR3 size: 15 residues. The CDR3, as DNA: TGTGCCAGCAGTGAAGCGGGGGCGGGGGGAAATGAGCAGTTCTTC. Translation: CASSEAGAGGNEQFF.

J is TRBJ1-2 and V is TRBV5-4, with a tentative D call TRBD1 (6 bases). The CDR3 is made up of 15 amino acids. Trimming pared 0 bases from V and 4 bases from J, leaving 13 bases between. Germline loops: CDR1 SGHNT, CDR2 YYREEE (reference sequence). CDR3 in amino acids: CASSLESGVGYGYTF. CDR3 nucleotide sequence: TGTGCCAGCAGCTTGGAGTCAGGGGTGGGCTATGGCTACACCTTC.

The chain links TRBV6-5 to TRBJ1-1; 8 bases line up with TRBD1. The CDR3 contains 14 residues. The V and J ends lost 6 bases and 6 bases, in that order; junction bases with no gene match: 9. Per the germline V gene, CDR1 is MNHEY and CDR2 is SVGAGI. CDR3 bases: TGTGCCAGCAGCCGCGGACAGGGAAGGGCTGAAGCTTTCTTT. This gives the protein CASSRGQGRAEAFF.

The chain links TRBV5-1 to TRBJ2-7; 8 nucleotides align to TRBD2. The junction had 6 bases not matched to a gene; V was cut back by 2 bases and J by 8 bases. The CDR3 covers 13 residues. Germline loops: CDR1 SGHRS, CDR2 YFSETQ. CDR3 coding DNA: TGCGCCAGCAGCTTAGGTAGCGGGGAGCAGCAGTACTTC. This encodes CASSLGSGEQQYF. The variable domain in full, with the rest retrieved from reference TRBV5-1 and TRBJ2-7, is KAGVTQTPRYLIKTRGQQVTLSCSPISGHRSVSWYQQTPGQGLQFLFEYFSETQRNKGNFPGRFSGRQFSNSRSEMNVSTLELGDSALYLCASSLGSGEQQYFGPGTRLTVT.

The V and J genes are TRBV2 and TRBJ1-5; D might be TRBD1 (5 bases). CDR3 size: 14 residues. V dropped 3 bases and J dropped 7 bases, with 13 bases sitting between them. Per germline, CDR1 SNHLY and CDR2 FYNNEI. CDR3 residues: CASSDGRAGQPQHF. In DNA, the CDR3 is TGTGCCAGCAGTGACGGCAGGGCGGGACAGCCCCAGCATTTT. The full variable domain, completed using reference TRBV2 and TRBJ1-5, is EPEVTQTPSHQVTQMGQEVILRCVPISNHLYFYWYRQILGQKVEFLVSFYNNEISEKSEIFDDQFSVERPDGSNFTLKIRSTKLEDSAMYFCASSDGRAGQPQHFGDGTRLSIL.

This chain uses TRBV6-1 with TRBJ1-5, with D uncertain. Germline V gene data show CDR1 as MNHNS and CDR2 as SASEGT. The CDR3 covers 15 residues. Trimming cost V 2 bases and J 4 bases, with 12 bases left between them. The CDR3 coding sequence is TGTGCCAGCAGTGAATTCTTCGCAGGTAATCAGCCCCAGCATTTT. Translated: CASSEFFAGNQPQHF.

The chain links TRBV7-2 to TRBJ2-5, with TRBD1 matching 10 bases. The J segment lost 4 bases and the V segment lost 5 bases, leaving 4 bases of the junction unmatched. The germline gives CDR1 SGHTA, CDR2 FQGNSA. The CDR3 consists of 14 residues. The CDR3 sequence: CASSPGQGRETQYF. In nucleotides, the CDR3 is TGTGCCAGCAGCCCGGGACAGGGGAGAGAGACCCAGTACTTC.

This clone was detected a few times. The chain recombines TRBV5-1 with TRBJ2-7, with a tentative D call TRBD1 (6 bases). CDR1 and CDR2 (germline): SGHRS, YFSETQ. The CDR3 is made up of 14 amino acids. The germline V and J ends were trimmed by 0 bases and 5 bases, with 12 bases remaining between them. The CDR3 DNA is TGCGCCAGCAGCTTGGCTTTCGAGGGGGACGAGCAGTACTTC. This sequence encodes CASSLAFEGDEQYF.

This chain connects TRBV10-3 to TRBJ1-1; TRBD1 agrees at 10 bases. V shed 2 bases, J shed 5 bases, and the junction held 5 bases outside the gene matches. The CDR3 totals 15 residues. Per the germline V gene, CDR1 is ENHRY and CDR2 is SYGVKD. The CDR3 DNA follows: TGTGCCATCAGTGAGGACAGGGGGCAGATGACTGAAGCTTTCTTT. This sequence encodes CAISEDRGQMTEAFF.

In its sample, this clone was seen once. V gene TRBV4-3 combines with J gene TRBJ1-6; D perhaps matches TRBD1 (5 bases). V was shortened by 1 base and J by 7 bases, with 8 bases between the two germline ends. The CDR3 has 14 amino acids. CDR1 and CDR2 from the germline V gene are LGHNA and YSLEER. CDR3 nucleotide sequence: TGCGCCAGCAGCCAAGTCCCAGGGAATTCACCCCTCCACTTT. Translating gives CASSQVPGNSPLHF.

This clone was seen once. This rearrangement joins TRBV5-1 to TRBJ2-3, with 9 bases fitting TRBD2. The germline V gene encodes CDR1 SGHRS and CDR2 YFSETQ. This CDR3 is 15 amino acids long. Losses at the gene ends were 3 bases for V and 6 bases for J; bases not matched to a gene: 8. This CDR3 is CASSYAGGPADTQYF. CDR3 in DNA: TGCGCCAGCAGCTACGCGGGGGGGCCCGCGGATACGCAGTATTTT.

This rearrangement joins TRBV11-2 to TRBJ2-1; 8 positions match TRBD2. The V gene's germline CDR1 is SGHAT and CDR2 FQNNGV. The V gene end was trimmed by 0 bases and the J gene end by 3 bases; junction bases not matched to a gene: 7. This CDR3 is 17 amino acids long. CDR3 DNA: TGTGCCAGCAGCTTAGATGGGAGGCGGGGGGACTACAATGAGCAGTTCTTC. This sequence encodes CASSLDGRRGDYNEQFF.

This chain connects TRBV6-6 to TRBJ2-7; the match to TRBD1 covers 9 bases. Germline V CDR1 and CDR2: MNHNY, SVGAGI (reference sequence). Trimming removed 5 bases from V and 5 bases from J; junction bases left unmatched: 1. This CDR3 is built from 12 residues. This CDR3 reads CASSGQGNEQYF. In nucleotides, the CDR3 is TGTGCCAGCAGTGGACAGGGGAACGAGCAGTACTTC.

The sample holds a few counts of this clone. This chain joins TRBV5-6 and TRBJ2-1; 7 nucleotides match TRBD1. CDR1 and CDR2 from the germline V gene are SGHDT and YYEEEE. This CDR3 contains 15 residues. V trimming: 0 bases; J trimming: 7 bases; junction bases outside the gene matches: 7. The CDR3 nucleotides read TGTGCCAGCAGCTTGGTGACAGGGAGATCGAATGAGCAGTTCTTC. This codes for CASSLVTGRSNEQFF.

J is TRBJ1-5 and V is TRBV7-7; the D is unclear. The CDR3 consists of 14 residues. Trimming shortened V by 1 base and J by 5 bases, and 9 bases separated the two germline ends. CDR1 is SSHAT and CDR2 is FNYEAQ in the germline V gene (reference sequence). This CDR3 is CASSLVSGDQPQHF. In DNA form, the CDR3 reads TGTGCCAGCAGCTTAGTATCCGGGGATCAGCCCCAGCATTTT.

This clone has more than one count but fewer than ten. This sequence joins TRBV5-6 and TRBJ2-5; the match to TRBD2 covers 12 bases. CDR3 length: 16 amino acids. V trimming: 2 bases; J trimming: 5 bases; junction bases outside the gene matches: 7. Germline V lookup: CDR1 SGHDT, CDR2 YYEEEE. The CDR3 loop is CASSFTSGGRSETQYF. The CDR3 DNA sequence: TGTGCCAGCAGCTTCACTAGCGGGGGGCGATCGGAGACCCAGTACTTC.